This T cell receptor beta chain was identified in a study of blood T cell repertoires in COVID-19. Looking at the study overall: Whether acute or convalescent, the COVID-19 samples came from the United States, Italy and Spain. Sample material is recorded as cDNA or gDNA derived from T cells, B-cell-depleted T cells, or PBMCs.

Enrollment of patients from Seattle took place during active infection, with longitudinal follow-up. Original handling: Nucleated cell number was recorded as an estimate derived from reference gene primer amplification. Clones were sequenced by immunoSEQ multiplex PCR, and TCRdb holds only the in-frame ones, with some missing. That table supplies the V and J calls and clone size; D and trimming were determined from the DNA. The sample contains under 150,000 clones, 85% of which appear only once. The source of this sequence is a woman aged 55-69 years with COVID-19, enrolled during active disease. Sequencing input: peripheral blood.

The CDR3 DNA is TGTGCCACCAGTGACGATCTCGGAGCTTTCTTT. It encodes CATSDDLGAFF. V and J are TRBV24-1 and TRBJ1-1; D gene uncertain. The CDR3 extends over 11 amino acids. CDR1 and CDR2 from the germline V gene are KGHDR and SFDVKD. V shed 4 bases and J shed 10 bases, with 9 bases lying between them.